These 19 T cell receptor beta chains came from one sample sequenced in a study of T cell responses to AZD1222 COVID-19 vaccine (dated by TCRdb to the early 2020s). Receptors were amplified or captured by the immunoSEQ multiplex PCR assay. Here the immuneACCESS table is served through TCRdb, limited to in-frame sequences with V and J called. Missing clones are a known gap in these copies; in checked studies unresolved V genes cover under half, and the rest lacks a known reason. In all, the sample holds over 85,000 clones, and 85% to 95% of those were seen once. The ten largest make up about 8.3% of the sample. This specimen's time point label, interpreted: baseline before first vaccination. The specimen comprised peripheral blood, sampled on day 0 of AZD1222 vaccination. These receptor sequences come from an adult in good health.

This clone was detected once. The chain carries TRBV2 and TRBJ1-3; 7 bases agree with TRBD1. Trimming removed 8 bases from V and 4 bases from J; junction bases left unmatched: 11. There are 15 residues in the CDR3. The germline gives CDR1 SNHLY, CDR2 FYNNEI. CDR3 amino acids: CASSGQGTAGNTIYF. The CDR3 DNA follows: TGTGCCAGCTCGGGGCAGGGGACAGCAGGAAACACCATATATTTT. Full variable domain (outside the CDR3, taken from reference TRBV2 and TRBJ1-3): EPEVTQTPSHQVTQMGQEVILRCVPISNHLYFYWYRQILGQKVEFLVSFYNNEISEKSEIFDDQFSVERPDGSNFTLKIRSTKLEDSAMYFCASSGQGTAGNTIYFGEGSWLTVV.

The chain links TRBV24-1 to TRBJ1-2; the D is unclear. Trimming cost V 9 bases and J 5 bases, with 9 bases left between them. The CDR3 is made up of 11 amino acids. CDR1 is KGHDR and CDR2 is SFDVKD in the germline V gene. The CDR3 sequence is CATPLRYGYTF. The CDR3 bases are TGTGCCACCCCCCTCCGGTATGGCTACACCTTC.

In DNA form, the CDR3 reads TGTGCCAGCAGCCCAGACAGCGACAACTCACCCCTCCACTTT. Protein sequence: CASSPDSDNSPLHF. The rearrangement links TRBV7-9 to TRBJ1-6, with D perhaps TRBD1 (5 bases). The CDR3 consists of 14 residues. The ends were cut back, 5 bases at V and 10 bases at J, with 15 bases in the middle. The V gene's germline CDR1 is SEHNR and CDR2 FQNEAQ (reference sequence).

The rearrangement joins TRBV13 to TRBJ1-6; no clear D gene. V dropped 5 bases and J dropped 8 bases, with 19 bases sitting between them. The CDR3 contains 16 residues. Looked up from germline, CDR1 is PRHDT and CDR2 is FYEKMQ (reference sequence). The CDR3 DNA sequence: TGTGCCAGCAGCACACCCGGCTTAACGGGTGATTCACCCCTCCACTTT. Amino acid sequence: CASSTPGLTGDSPLHF.

The chain uses TRBV19 and TRBJ1-1; unclear D gene. Trimming removed 1 base from V and 7 bases from J, with 7 bases in between. CDR1 and CDR2 from the germline V gene are LNHDA and SQIVND (reference sequence). CDR3 length: 12 residues. CDR3 amino acids: CASSIAGSEAFF. The CDR3 DNA is TGTGCCAGTAGTATAGCGGGGAGTGAAGCTTTCTTT.

This clone is a singleton in its sample. The chain is built from TRBV7-9 and TRBJ1-5; D is perhaps TRBD1 (6 bases). Per germline, CDR1 SEHNR and CDR2 FQNEAQ (reference sequence). The CDR3 runs 14 residues. V lost 3 bases and J 7 bases, leaving 13 bases between the germline ends. This CDR3 reads CASSLGGRNQPQHF. The CDR3 bases are TGTGCCAGCAGCTTGGGGGGCCGGAACCAGCCCCAGCATTTT.

V is TRBV9 and J is TRBJ2-7, with no clear D. The germline V gene has CDR1 SGDLS and CDR2 YYNGEE. Trimming cost V 0 bases and J 5 bases, with 6 bases left between them. CDR3 length: 12 residues. CDR3 in amino acids: CASSVAGHEQYF. CDR3 DNA sequence: TGTGCCAGCAGCGTAGCGGGCCACGAGCAGTACTTC.

The V call is TRBV2, the J call TRBJ2-7; no reliable D call. With 6 bases removed from V and 2 bases from J, the gap between germline ends came to 8 bases. The CDR3 totals 12 residues. Germline V lookup: CDR1 SNHLY, CDR2 FYNNEI. The CDR3 loop is CASRGRAYEQYF. The DNA for the CDR3 is TGTGCCAGCAGGGGAAGGGCCTACGAGCAGTACTTC.

The chain carries TRBV5-1 and TRBJ1-1, with D possibly TRBD1 on 5 matching bases. The V end lost 0 bases, the J end lost 4 bases, and 13 bases lay between the germline ends. The CDR3 has 15 residues. Germline assignment: CDR1 SGHRS and CDR2 YFSETQ. Here the CDR3 reads CASSLEGMGVTEAFF. The CDR3 DNA reads as TGCGCCAGCAGCTTGGAGGGGATGGGGGTCACTGAAGCTTTCTTT.

In nucleotides, the CDR3 is TGCGCCAGCAGTGAGGATGCAGGGAACACTGAAGCTTTCTTT. This codes for CASSEDAGNTEAFF. This rearrangement joins TRBV10-1 to TRBJ1-1; D is undetermined. This CDR3 has 14 residues. The V and J ends lost 2 bases and 1 base respectively, with 8 bases between them. Germline V gene data show CDR1 as WNHNN and CDR2 as SYGVQD (reference sequence).

The chain employs TRBV20-1 and TRBJ2-1; D is ambiguous. The CDR3 spans 11 residues. Looked up from germline, CDR1 is DFQATT and CDR2 is SNEGSKA (reference sequence). V gave up 0 bases and J gave up 8 bases, with 5 bases separating them. The CDR3 spells CSARDRDEQFF. CDR3 nucleotide sequence: TGCAGTGCTAGAGATCGTGATGAGCAGTTCTTC.

This chain uses TRBV2 with TRBJ1-5; a possible D gene is TRBD1 (5 bases). Trimming took off 5 bases at V and 7 bases at J, with 12 bases between the two ends. This CDR3 spans 13 amino acids. CDR1 SNHLY and CDR2 FYNNEI come from the germline V gene. For the CDR3, the DNA is TGTGCCAGCAGTAACTGGGGGAACCAGCCCCAGCATTTT. Protein: CASSNWGNQPQHF.

CDR3 amino acids: CASSGSGTGLSGANVLTF. The CDR3 DNA follows: TGTGCCAGCAGTGGGTCCGGGACAGGGCTCTCTGGGGCCAACGTCCTGACTTTC. The V call is TRBV2, the J call TRBJ2-6; 9 nucleotides align to TRBD1. The germline CDR1 and CDR2 sequences are SNHLY and FYNNEI. With V trimmed by 4 bases and J by 0 bases, 7 bases remained unmatched. The CDR3 is made up of 18 amino acids.

The rearrangement uses TRBV24-1 and TRBJ1-1, with TRBD1 identical over 7 bases. The CDR3 consists of 14 residues. Losses at the gene ends were 5 bases for V and 1 base for J; bases not matched to a gene: 3. The germline CDR1 and CDR2 sequences are KGHDR and SFDVKD. The CDR3 region is CATSGTGGNTEAFF. In DNA form, the CDR3 reads TGTGCCACCAGTGGGACAGGCGGGAACACTGAAGCTTTCTTT.

This clone turned up a few times. V is TRBV19 and J is TRBJ2-7; 9 nucleotides agree with TRBD1. The germline gives CDR1 LNHDA, CDR2 SQIVND (reference sequence). V lost 6 bases to trimming and J lost 1 base; unmatched junction nucleotides: 7. The length of the CDR3 is 15 residues. The CDR3 sequence is CASSPGTGLSYEQYF. CDR3 DNA sequence: TGTGCCAGTAGCCCCGGGACAGGGCTATCCTACGAGCAGTACTTC.

The V and J genes are TRBV5-4 and TRBJ2-7; the D is unclear. V was cut by 2 bases and J by 3 bases, with 6 bases left in between. CDR1 is SGHNT, CDR2 YYREEE, per germline (reference sequence). This CDR3 comprises 12 residues. CDR3 residues: CASSFGVYEQYF. As DNA, the CDR3 is TGTGCCAGCAGCTTTGGGGTCTACGAGCAGTACTTC. Based on the CDR3 plus reference TRBV5-4 and TRBJ2-7, the full variable domain is ETGVTQSPTHLIKTRGQQVTLRCSSQSGHNTVSWYQQALGQGPQFIFQYYREEENGRGNFPPRFSGLQFPNYSSELNVNALELDDSALYLCASSFGVYEQYFGPGTRLTVT.

The chain carries TRBV12-3 or TRBV12-4 and TRBJ1-3, with D perhaps TRBD1 (5 bases). The CDR3 runs 13 residues. The V end was cut by 8 bases, the J end by 4 bases, with 12 bases between. CDR3 DNA: TGTGCCAGCCACCGGACACTCGGAAACACCATATATTTT. It is translated as CASHRTLGNTIYF.

The chain combines TRBV9 with TRBJ1-3; 9 nucleotides agree with TRBD1. The CDR3 is 15 amino acids. Germline V gene lookup returns CDR1 SGDLS and CDR2 YYNGEE. V lost 3 bases and J lost 5; bases outside the gene matches: 6. In DNA form, the CDR3 reads TGTGCCAGCAGCGGGTTACAGGGGGCGAGAAACACCATATATTTT. This sequence encodes CASSGLQGARNTIYF.

The chain combines TRBV6-5 with TRBJ2-7; D not resolved. The CDR3 covers 16 residues. The V gene lost 0 bases and the J gene lost 0 bases, with 12 bases spanning the gap. The germline gives CDR1 MNHEY, CDR2 SVGAGI. The DNA of the CDR3 is TGTGCCAGCAGTTACTCGACACAGCCGAGCTCCTACGAGCAGTACTTC. Amino acids: CASSYSTQPSSYEQYF.